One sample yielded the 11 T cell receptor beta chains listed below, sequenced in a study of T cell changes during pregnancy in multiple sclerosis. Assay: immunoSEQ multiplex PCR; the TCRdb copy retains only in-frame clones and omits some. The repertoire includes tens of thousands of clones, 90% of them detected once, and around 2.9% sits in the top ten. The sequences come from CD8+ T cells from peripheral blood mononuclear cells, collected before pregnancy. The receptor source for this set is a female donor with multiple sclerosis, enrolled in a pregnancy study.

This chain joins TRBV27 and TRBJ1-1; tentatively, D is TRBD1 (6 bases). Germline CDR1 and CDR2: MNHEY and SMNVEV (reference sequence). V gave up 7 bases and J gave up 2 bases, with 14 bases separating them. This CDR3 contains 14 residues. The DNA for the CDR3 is TGTGCCAGCAATCTGGACAGAAGTAACACTGAAGCTTTCTTT. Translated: CASNLDRSNTEAFF.

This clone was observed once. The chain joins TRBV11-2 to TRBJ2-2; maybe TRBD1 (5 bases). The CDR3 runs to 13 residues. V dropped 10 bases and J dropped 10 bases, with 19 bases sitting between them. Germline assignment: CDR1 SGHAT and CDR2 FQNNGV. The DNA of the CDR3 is TGTGCCACCTTCCCCGGTGGGGCCACGGAGCTGTTTTTT. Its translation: CATFPGGATELFF.

The CDR3 DNA reads as TGTGCCAGCAGCGGGACCCCAGGGATTTCTACTGGAAACACCATATATTTT. Translation gives CASSGTPGISTGNTIYF. This chain uses TRBV9 with TRBJ1-3, with D perhaps matching TRBD1 (5 bases). This CDR3 has 17 amino acids. Trimming cost V 3 bases and J 2 bases, with 18 bases left between them. Looked up from germline, CDR1 is SGDLS and CDR2 is YYNGEE.

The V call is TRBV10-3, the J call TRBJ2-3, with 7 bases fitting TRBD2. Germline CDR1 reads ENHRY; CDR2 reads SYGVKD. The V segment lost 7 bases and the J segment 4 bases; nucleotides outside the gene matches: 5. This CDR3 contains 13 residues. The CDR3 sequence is CAITGGGADTQYF. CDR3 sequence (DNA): TGTGCCATCACGGGCGGGGGAGCAGATACGCAGTATTTT.

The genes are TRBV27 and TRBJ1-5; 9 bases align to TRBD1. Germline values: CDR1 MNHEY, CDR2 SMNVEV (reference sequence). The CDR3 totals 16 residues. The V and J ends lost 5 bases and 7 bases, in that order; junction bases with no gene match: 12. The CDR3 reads CASSPGQGDAGQPQHF. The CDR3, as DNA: TGTGCCAGCAGTCCGGGACAGGGCGATGCGGGGCAGCCCCAGCATTTT.

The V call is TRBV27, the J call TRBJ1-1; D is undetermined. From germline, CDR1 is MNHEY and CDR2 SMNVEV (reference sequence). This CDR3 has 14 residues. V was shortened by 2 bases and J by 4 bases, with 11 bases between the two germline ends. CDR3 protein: CASSLRGGSTEAFF. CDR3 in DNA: TGTGCCAGCAGTTTACGGGGAGGGAGCACTGAAGCTTTCTTT.

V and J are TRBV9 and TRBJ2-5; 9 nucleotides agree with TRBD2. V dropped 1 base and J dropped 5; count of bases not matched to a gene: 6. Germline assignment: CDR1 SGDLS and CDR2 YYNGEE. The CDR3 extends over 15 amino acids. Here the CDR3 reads CASSVSGGGAETQYF. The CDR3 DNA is TGTGCCAGCAGCGTATCTGGCGGGGGGGCCGAGACCCAGTACTTC.

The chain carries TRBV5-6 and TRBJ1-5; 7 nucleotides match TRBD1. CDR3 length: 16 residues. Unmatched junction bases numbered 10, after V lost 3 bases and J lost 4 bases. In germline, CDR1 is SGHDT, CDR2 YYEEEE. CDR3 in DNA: TGTGCCAGCAGCTCCATGACAGGGTCCCCAAATCAGCCCCAGCATTTT. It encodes CASSSMTGSPNQPQHF.

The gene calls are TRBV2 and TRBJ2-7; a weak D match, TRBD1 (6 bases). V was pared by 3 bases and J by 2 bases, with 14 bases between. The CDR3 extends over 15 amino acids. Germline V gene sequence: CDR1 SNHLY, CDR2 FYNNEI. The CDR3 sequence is CASSDVTGPTYEQYF. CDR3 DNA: TGTGCCAGCAGTGACGTGACAGGCCCAACCTACGAGCAGTACTTC.

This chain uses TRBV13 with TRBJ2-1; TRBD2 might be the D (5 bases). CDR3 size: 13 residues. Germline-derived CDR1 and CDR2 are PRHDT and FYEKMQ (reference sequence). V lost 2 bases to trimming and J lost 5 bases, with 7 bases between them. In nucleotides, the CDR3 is TGTGCCAGCAGCTTAAGCGGAGACAATGAGCAGTTCTTC. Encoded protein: CASSLSGDNEQFF.

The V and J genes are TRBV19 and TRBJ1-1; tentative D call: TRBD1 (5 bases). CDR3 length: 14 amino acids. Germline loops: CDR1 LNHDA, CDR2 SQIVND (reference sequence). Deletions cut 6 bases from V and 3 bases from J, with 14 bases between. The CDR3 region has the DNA TGTGCCAGTAGGCTAGGCGGGGGGGACACTGAAGCTTTCTTT. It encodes CASRLGGGDTEAFF.